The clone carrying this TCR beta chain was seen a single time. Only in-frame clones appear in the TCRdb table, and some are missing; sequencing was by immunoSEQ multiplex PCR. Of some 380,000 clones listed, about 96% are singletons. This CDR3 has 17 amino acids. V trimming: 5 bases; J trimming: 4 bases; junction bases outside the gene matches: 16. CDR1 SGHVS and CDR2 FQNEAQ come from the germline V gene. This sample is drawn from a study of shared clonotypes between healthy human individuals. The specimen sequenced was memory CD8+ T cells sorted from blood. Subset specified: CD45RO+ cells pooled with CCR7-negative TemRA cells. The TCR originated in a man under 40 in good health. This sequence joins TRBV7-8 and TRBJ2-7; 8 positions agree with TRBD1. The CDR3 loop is CASSPHTQDRVKYEQYF. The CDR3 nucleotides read TGTGCCAGCAGCCCCCACACCCAGGACAGGGTGAAGTACGAGCAGTACTTC.